This T cell receptor beta chain was captured by sequencing in a study of blood T cells in healthy people across ages. Points from the study as a whole: Per million T cells, the diversity of TCR beta decreased roughly linearly as age advanced.

Per-sample yields of isolated PBMCs were at least 6 million. V gave up 7 bases and J gave up 3 bases; unmatched junction bases: 9. The germline V gene has CDR1 SNHLY and CDR2 FYNNEI. The length of the CDR3 is 16 residues. Concerning this clonotype: Antigen unknown.

Primers used in a second PCR of roughly 7 to 12 cycles were a sample-barcoded 5' primer and a J-beta primer mix. Paired-end reads containing CDR3 totaled no fewer than 2.5 million for each sample. TCRdb re-called the 5' RACE reads with MiXCR, one entry per CDR3 protein. Here the sample spans approximately 780,000 distinct CDR3 sequences, roughly 24% being singletons. These same records also appear under a second study, on T cells of mothers and their children.

This chain joins TRBV2 and TRBJ2-1; 10 nucleotides agree with TRBD2. The TCR comes from a boy aged 5 to 17 in good health. The specimen was blood. The CDR3 loop reads CASKELAGGFYNEQFF. The CDR3 DNA sequence: TGTGCCAGCAAGGAGTTAGCGGGGGGATTCTACAATGAGCAGTTCTTC.